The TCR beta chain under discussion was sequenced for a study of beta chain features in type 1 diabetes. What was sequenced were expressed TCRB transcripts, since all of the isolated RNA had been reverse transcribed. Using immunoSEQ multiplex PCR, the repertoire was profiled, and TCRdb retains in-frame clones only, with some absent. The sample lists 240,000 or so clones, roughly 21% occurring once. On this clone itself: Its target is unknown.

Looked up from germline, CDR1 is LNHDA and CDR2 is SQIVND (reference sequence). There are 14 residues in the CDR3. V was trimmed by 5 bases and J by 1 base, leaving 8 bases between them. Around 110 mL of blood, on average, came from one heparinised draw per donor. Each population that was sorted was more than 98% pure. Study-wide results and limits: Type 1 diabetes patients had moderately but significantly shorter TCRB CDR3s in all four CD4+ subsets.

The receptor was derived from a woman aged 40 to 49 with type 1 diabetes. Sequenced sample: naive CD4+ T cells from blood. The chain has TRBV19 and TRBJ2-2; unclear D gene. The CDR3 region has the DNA TGTGCCAGTAGTTGGAGTTGGAACACCGGGGAGCTGTTTTTT. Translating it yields CASSWSWNTGELFF.